These T cell receptor beta chains were read from a single sample in a study of blood T cells in healthy people across ages. Via MiXCR, TCRdb re-called the 5' RACE reads, giving one row per CDR3 protein. The table includes roughly 1.4 million distinct CDR3 sequences, approximately 59% detected once. The sequencing input was blood. These receptor sequences come from a man aged 18 to 35 in good health. Each CDR3 is given with its conserved first and last residue. D genes are given only for firm matches. Clone size is stated in some rows and not others, as once, few, many or a class when expanded.

v_call	clone_size	j_call	d_call	cdr3_nt	cdr3_aa
TRBV4-3	few	TRBJ1-1	.	TGCGCCAGCAGCCAGGCGCGCAGGCTGGGGAACACTGAAGCTTTCTTT	CASSQARRLGNTEAFF
TRBV5-5	.	TRBJ1-5	TRBD1	TGTGCCAGCAGCGGTGGGGCGACAGGGAATCAGCCCCAGCATTTT	CASSGGATGNQPQHF
TRBV5-1	.	TRBJ2-1	TRBD2	TGCGCCAGCAGCCCCCGACTAGCGGTTTACAATGAGCAGTTCTTC	CASSPRLAVYNEQFF
TRBV12-3/TRBV12-4	.	TRBJ2-2	.	TGTGCCAGCAGTGCCAGGGGGGGCGGGGAGCTGTTTTTT	CASSARGGGELFF
TRBV4-2	.	TRBJ2-7	.	TGTGCCAGCAGCCGCCGGGACGGGGACTACGAGCAGTACTTC	CASSRRDGDYEQYF
TRBV6-6	.	TRBJ2-3	.	TGTGCCAGCAGACCCCGGGACAATTGGCCAGATACGCAGTATTTT	CASRPRDNWPDTQYF
TRBV24-1	few	TRBJ2-2	.	TGTGCCACCAGTGATTTGCAATCGGGGGCCGGGGAGCTGTTTTTT	CATSDLQSGAGELFF
TRBV15	.	TRBJ2-1	TRBD2	TGTGCCACCAGCAAAGGACTAGCGGGAAGCAATGAGCAGTTCTTC	CATSKGLAGSNEQFF
TRBV4-1	few	TRBJ2-3	TRBD2	TGCGCCAGCAGCCAAGAGGATAGCGGGGTCACAGATACGCAGTATTTT	CASSQEDSGVTDTQYF
TRBV13	.	TRBJ1-2	TRBD1	TGTGCCAGCAGCCAAACCCAGGGGGGCTATGGCTACACCTTC	CASSQTQGGYGYTF
TRBV18	.	TRBJ2-5	.	TGTGCCAGCTTACGGACACCTCAAGAGACCCAGTACTTC	CASLRTPQETQYF
TRBV20-1	once	TRBJ2-6	.	TGCAGTGCTGTCTCTGCGGACTCTGGGGCCAACGTCCTGACTTTC	CSAVSADSGANVLTF
TRBV5-6	.	TRBJ2-7	.	TGTGCCAGCAGCTCGAACACAGGTACCTACGAGCAGTACTTC	CASSSNTGTYEQYF
TRBV4-3	.	TRBJ1-1	TRBD1	TGCGCCAGCAGCGAGACAGGGGGCGGTGAAGCTTTCTTT	CASSETGGGEAFF
TRBV6-5	few	TRBJ2-6	.	TGTGCCAGCAGTCTTACGGGAGCAAGAGGGGCCAACGTCCTGACTTTC	CASSLTGARGANVLTF
TRBV6-2/TRBV6-3	once	TRBJ2-5	TRBD2	TGTGCCAGCAGTTACTATAGCGGGGCTGGAGAGACCCAGTACTTC	CASSYYSGAGETQYF
TRBV20-1	.	TRBJ1-2	.	TGCAGTGGAGTCCAGGGGACCAACTATGGCTACACCTTC	CSGVQGTNYGYTF
TRBV5-1	.	TRBJ2-5	.	TGCGCCAGCACCTTGAGACTGAACCAAGAGACCCAGTACTTC	CASTLRLNQETQYF
TRBV4-1	.	TRBJ1-2	.	TGCGCCAGCAGCCAAGTGTCACAGGGAGACTATGGCTACACCTTC	CASSQVSQGDYGYTF
TRBV6-2/TRBV6-3	.	TRBJ2-7	TRBD2	TGTGCCAGCGCGGGGGGGCAAGTAAGCGAGCAGTACTTC	CASAGGQVSEQYF
TRBV20-1	.	TRBJ2-7	TRBD1	TGCAGTGCTAGATCCGGCTGGGACAGGGGCGACGAGCAGTACTTC	CSARSGWDRGDEQYF
TRBV4-1	.	TRBJ2-5	.	TGCGCCAGCAGACCTCTCCCCTTAATACAAGAGACCCAGTACTTC	CASRPLPLIQETQYF
TRBV5-5	.	TRBJ1-5	.	TGTGCCAGCAGCTTGAGAGGAAGCACGGACCAGCCCCAGCATTTT	CASSLRGSTDQPQHF
TRBV28	.	TRBJ1-4	TRBD1	TGTGCCAGCAGCCCACCGACCGGGACAGTTAATGAAAAACTGTTTTTT	CASSPPTGTVNEKLFF
TRBV20-1	once	TRBJ2-1	TRBD2	TGCAGCGCCCCCGGGACTAGCGTACCATACAATGAGCAGTTCTTC	CSAPGTSVPYNEQFF
TRBV27	few	TRBJ2-5	.	TGTGCCAGCGGGCTTAAAGAGACCCAGTACTTC	CASGLKETQYF
TRBV18	few	TRBJ2-7	.	TGTGCCAGCTCCGTACCGGAGGGGGGGGCCTACGAGCAGTACTTC	CASSVPEGGAYEQYF
TRBV18	.	TRBJ1-4	.	TGTGCCAGCTCACCAACAGGGAGGGCTGAAAAACTGTTTTTT	CASSPTGRAEKLFF
TRBV29-1	.	TRBJ2-1	.	TGCAGCGCTAGCCGCCAGGAGCTATACAATGAGCAGTTCTTC	CSASRQELYNEQFF
TRBV4-1	once	TRBJ2-5	TRBD2	TGCGCCAGCAGCCAAGTCCCGGATAGCGGGGCCCAAGAGACCCAGTACTTC	CASSQVPDSGAQETQYF
TRBV10-3	.	TRBJ1-1	.	TGTGCCATCAGGCAGGGTGTGAACACTGAAGCTTTCTTT	CAIRQGVNTEAFF
TRBV9	.	TRBJ1-1	TRBD1	TGTGCCAGCAGCGTAGGGGGACAGCGTGAAGCTTTCTTT	CASSVGGQREAFF
TRBV29-1	few	TRBJ2-5	.	TGCAGCGTTGCGGCGCGGGTTAGGCGGGAGACCCAGTACTTC	CSVAARVRRETQYF
TRBV29-1	.	TRBJ1-1	.	TGCAGCGTCCCAGGGAGGAGCACTGAAGCTTTCTTT	CSVPGRSTEAFF
TRBV7-8	once	TRBJ1-4	.	TGTGCCAGCAGCCCGACTCCACTTAATGAAAAACTGTTTTTT	CASSPTPLNEKLFF
TRBV10-3	.	TRBJ2-7	.	TGTGCCATCAGCGCGGACCCCGGCTACGAGCAGTACTTC	CAISADPGYEQYF
TRBV6-1	.	TRBJ2-7	TRBD2	TGTGCCAGCAGTGAACTAGCGGGCTACAACTCCTACGAGCAGTACTTC	CASSELAGYNSYEQYF
TRBV27	few	TRBJ2-7	.	TGTGCCAGCAGTTTTCTTGGCCTTCAAATCTACGAGCAGTACTTC	CASSFLGLQIYEQYF
TRBV20-1	.	TRBJ2-3	.	TGCAGTGCTAGAGATCGCGCAGGGACAGATACGCAGTATTTT	CSARDRAGTDTQYF
TRBV29-1	few	TRBJ1-2	TRBD1	TGCAGCGTTGAAGGAGTCGGGACAGGGTTCGGCTACACCTTC	CSVEGVGTGFGYTF
TRBV20-1	few	TRBJ2-7	.	TGCAGAGACCCGAGGACGCAGGGTTACGAGCAGTACTTC	CRDPRTQGYEQYF
TRBV2	few	TRBJ2-5	.	TGTGCCACCGGGGAGACCCAGTACTTC	CATGETQYF